The 24 T cell receptor beta chains below come from one sample, sequenced in a study of CD8 T cells in ankylosing spondylitis. Points from the study as a whole: Blood of patients with ankylosing spondylitis appeared to be characterized by a TCR beta motif of eight highly homologous variants.

Their cognate antigens are unknown. TCRdb processed the 5' RACE reads anew with MiXCR; each CDR3 protein has one entry. The sample lists 700,000 to 850,000 distinct CDR3 sequences, approximately 10% seen once, with approximately 0.46% in the top ten. Sequencing was carried out using blood, either unsorted or a sorted T cell fraction (not recorded which). The origin of the receptors is a male donor with ankylosing spondylitis.

The chain joins TRBV2 to TRBJ1-4; D unclear. The CDR3 is 15 amino acids. With 4 bases removed from V and 6 bases from J, the gap between germline ends came to 15 bases. The germline gives CDR1 SNHLY, CDR2 FYNNEI. CDR3 bases: TGTGCCAGCAGTGGGACGAGCCCAACCGATGAAAAACTGTTTTTT. This sequence encodes CASSGTSPTDEKLFF.

The CDR3 loop reads CASSLEGRENTEAFF. The CDR3 DNA is TGCGCCAGCAGCTTGGAAGGCAGGGAGAACACTGAAGCTTTCTTT. The V call is TRBV5-1, the J call TRBJ1-1, with a tentative D call TRBD1 (5 bases). Germline V gene data show CDR1 as SGHRS and CDR2 as YFSETQ. The V and J ends lost 0 bases and 1 base respectively, with 10 bases between them. The CDR3 runs to 15 residues.

This clonotype was observed many times. The chain recombines TRBV10-3 with TRBJ1-1; D gene ambiguous. The CDR3 runs to 11 residues. CDR1 and CDR2 (germline): ENHRY, SYGVKD. V was pared by 8 bases and J by 2 bases, with 6 bases between. The CDR3 reads CAIQDNTEAFF. The CDR3 coding sequence is TGTGCCATCCAGGATAACACTGAAGCTTTCTTT.

This clonotype was seen at least ten times. The chain uses TRBV20-1 and TRBJ2-7, with D tentatively TRBD2 (5 bases). Germline-derived CDR1 and CDR2 are DFQATT and SNEGSKA (reference sequence). This CDR3 contains 14 residues. V lost 3 bases and J 2 bases, leaving 14 bases between the germline ends. The CDR3 loop reads CSASVFSGPYEQYF. As DNA, the CDR3 is TGCAGTGCTAGTGTTTTCAGCGGCCCCTACGAGCAGTACTTC.

This clonotype was counted only a few times. The chain links TRBV7-2 to TRBJ1-1; 10 bases align to TRBD1. This CDR3 contains 14 residues. V was pared by 7 bases and J by 4 bases, with 6 bases of the junction left unmatched. Germline CDR1 reads SGHTA; CDR2 reads FQGNSA. The CDR3 DNA reads TGTGCCAGCAACCGACAGGGGGCGGGCACTGAAGCTTTCTTT. Translated, it gives CASNRQGAGTEAFF.

The rearrangement links TRBV20-1 to TRBJ1-1; 8 nucleotides match TRBD1. V shed 3 bases, J shed 5 bases, and the junction held 5 bases outside the gene matches. The CDR3 length is 13 residues. CDR1 and CDR2 (germline): DFQATT, SNEGSKA (reference sequence). The CDR3 region has the DNA TGCAGTGCTAGTACAGGGGGGCAGACTGAAGCTTTCTTT. This encodes CSASTGGQTEAFF.

The CDR3 sequence is CASSLTRNGKQYF. CDR3 nucleotides: TGTGCCAGCAGCTTGACGAGGAATGGAAAGCAGTACTTC. The chain carries TRBV5-6 and TRBJ2-7; the D is unclear. The CDR3 sequence is 13 residues long. The V gene's germline CDR1 is SGHDT and CDR2 YYEEEE. The V end was cut by 1 base, the J end by 8 bases, with 13 bases between.

This chain links TRBV5-1 with TRBJ2-5; no clear D. The CDR3 runs to 14 residues. Germline V gives CDR1 SGHRS, CDR2 YFSETQ. V lost 7 bases and J 5 bases, leaving 18 bases between the germline ends. The CDR3 bases are TGCGCCAGCGCGAGGTTCACGCGCCAGGAGACCCAGTACTTC. It translates to CASARFTRQETQYF.

Only a few counts were recorded for this clonotype. The V and J genes are TRBV6-5 and TRBJ2-3; D may be TRBD1 or TRBD2 (5 bases each). CDR3 length equals 17 residues. The V end was cut by 2 bases, the J end by 6 bases, with 21 bases between. Per germline, CDR1 MNHEY and CDR2 SVGAGI. In DNA, the CDR3 is TGTGCCAGCAGTTACACTATCGGGACGGTTTCAGTGGATACGCAGTATTTT. This encodes CASSYTIGTVSVDTQYF.

The chain is built from TRBV29-1 and TRBJ2-1; TRBD2 agrees at 7 bases. CDR1 and CDR2 from the germline V gene are SQVTM and ANQGSEA. The V and J ends lost 4 bases and 8 bases, in that order; junction bases with no gene match: 11. The CDR3 is 14 amino acids. The CDR3 DNA follows: TGCAGCGTTGTCCGGGGAGCGGGGCAGGATGAGCAGTTCTTC. Amino acid sequence: CSVVRGAGQDEQFF.

J is TRBJ2-5 and V is TRBV29-1; 8 bases align to TRBD1. Germline values: CDR1 SQVTM, CDR2 ANQGSEA. CDR3 length: 13 residues. The V and J ends lost 6 bases and 3 bases, in that order; junction bases with no gene match: 6. The CDR3 loop reads CSVQTGAEETQYF. The CDR3 DNA follows: TGCAGCGTGCAGACAGGGGCCGAAGAGACCCAGTACTTC.

This clonotype was recorded a few times. The chain carries TRBV5-1 and TRBJ1-3; 7 bases are a match to TRBD1. Germline-derived CDR1 and CDR2 are SGHRS and YFSETQ. The CDR3 spans 14 residues. V shed 4 bases, J shed 4 bases, and the junction held 5 bases outside the gene matches. The CDR3 sequence is CASSPGTVGNTIYF. CDR3 bases: TGCGCCAGCAGCCCTGGGACAGTAGGAAACACCATATATTTT.

At least ten counts were recorded for this clonotype. This chain links TRBV21-1 with TRBJ1-2; the table calls TRBD1, which could not be checked here. TRBV21-1 is noted as a pseudogene. The CDR3 extends over 17 amino acids. This CDR3 reads CASPETGGARGNYGYTF. DNA of the CDR3: TGTGCCAGCCCCGAGACGGGGGGCGCGAGGGGTAACTATGGCTACACCTTC.

This clonotype was observed at least ten times. V usage is TRBV12-3 or TRBV12-4 and J usage is TRBJ1-6; 8 nucleotides match TRBD1. CDR3 size: 15 residues. The V gene end was trimmed by 6 bases and the J gene end by 10 bases; junction bases not matched to a gene: 11. CDR3 nucleotides: TGTGCCAGCAGCCAAGGGCAGGGGGCTGACTCACCCCTCCACTTT. Protein: CASSQGQGADSPLHF.

This clonotype was counted a few times. The chain combines TRBV6-5 with TRBJ2-1; D not certain. Trimming cost V 0 bases and J 13 bases, with 16 bases left between them. This CDR3 has 14 amino acids. The germline CDR1 and CDR2 sequences are MNHEY and SVGAGI. The CDR3 region has the DNA TGTGCCAGCAGTTACTCGAAATCGAGAGGCCCACAGTTCTTC. Translating gives CASSYSKSRGPQFF.

This clonotype was found a few times. The rearrangement uses TRBV7-2 and TRBJ1-2, with a weak D call TRBD1 (6 bases). This CDR3 contains 15 residues. Deletions cut 4 bases from V and 2 bases from J, with 14 bases between. Germline V gene sequence: CDR1 SGHTA, CDR2 FQGNSA. In DNA, the CDR3 is TGTGCCAGCAGCTACGGACAGAAAGCCAACTATGGCTACACCTTC. Translating it yields CASSYGQKANYGYTF.

The chain links TRBV10-3 to TRBJ2-3, with TRBD2 matching over 7 bases. The germline gives CDR1 ENHRY, CDR2 SYGVKD. The ends lost 1 base at V and 0 bases at J; junction bases unmatched: 7. This CDR3 contains 17 residues. CDR3 in DNA: TGTGCCATCAGTGAGTACGCGGGAGTGTTAAGCACAGATACGCAGTATTTT. Translation: CAISEYAGVLSTDTQYF.

This clonotype was seen once. This chain links TRBV11-2 with TRBJ2-1, with a weak D call TRBD2 (5 bases). Trimming left V 8 bases short and J 0 bases short, with 11 bases between. The CDR3 length is 14 residues. The V gene's germline CDR1 is SGHAT and CDR2 FQNNGV. The CDR3 DNA follows: TGTGCCAGCGCCTTTAGCGTCTCCTACAATGAGCAGTTCTTC. Protein: CASAFSVSYNEQFF. Full variable domain (remainder filled in from reference TRBV11-2 and TRBJ2-1): EAGVAQSPRYKIIEKRQSVAFWCNPISGHATLYWYQQILGQGPKLLIQFQNNGVVDDSQLPKDRFSAERLKGVDSTLKIQPAKLEDSAVYLCASAFSVSYNEQFFGPGTRLTVL.

V gene TRBV10-3 combines with J gene TRBJ2-2; the D is unclear. V was shortened by 2 bases and J by 4 bases, with 8 bases between the two germline ends. Germline assignment: CDR1 ENHRY and CDR2 SYGVKD. The CDR3 spans 14 residues. The CDR3 loop is CAISEVRGTGELFF. The CDR3 nucleotides read TGTGCCATCAGTGAGGTCAGAGGCACCGGGGAGCTGTTTTTT.

This clonotype was counted between two and nine times. The rearrangement joins TRBV20-1 to TRBJ2-5; no firm D call. Trimming removed 0 bases from V and 5 bases from J, with 10 bases in between. There are 13 residues in the CDR3. Germline assignment: CDR1 DFQATT and CDR2 SNEGSKA (reference sequence). The chain's CDR3 is CSAREWVNETQYF. CDR3 in DNA: TGCAGTGCTAGAGAGTGGGTAAATGAGACCCAGTACTTC.

The rearrangement uses TRBV18 and TRBJ2-7, with 8 positions matching TRBD1. This CDR3 has 15 amino acids. Per germline, CDR1 KGHSH and CDR2 LQKENI. V lost 4 bases and J lost 7; bases outside the gene matches: 12. CDR3 coding DNA: TGTGCCAGCTCACAACAAGACAGGGGTGGGGAAGAGCAGTACTTC. This encodes CASSQQDRGGEEQYF.

V and J are TRBV5-1 and TRBJ2-5; 7 bases are shared with TRBD2. Germline CDR1 SGHRS, CDR2 YFSETQ. The CDR3 extends over 15 amino acids. V lost 4 bases, J lost 2 bases, and 8 bases stayed unmatched. CDR3 protein: CASSTGGTGQETQYF. The CDR3 DNA is TGCGCCAGCAGCACGGGGGGAACCGGACAAGAGACCCAGTACTTC.

The chain employs TRBV20-1 and TRBJ1-2; possibly TRBD1 for D (5 bases). Trimming removed 3 bases at V and 7 bases at J, with 18 bases between. The CDR3 covers 14 residues. Germline V gives CDR1 DFQATT, CDR2 SNEGSKA (reference sequence). The CDR3 DNA reads as TGCAGTGCTAGGGTTCAGGGTGATCCAGGTGGCTACACCTTC. It is translated as CSARVQGDPGGYTF.

The sample holds a few counts of this clonotype. The rearrangement uses TRBV28 and TRBJ2-1; 11 nucleotides agree with TRBD2. The V gene end was trimmed by 6 bases and the J gene end by 6 bases; junction bases not matched to a gene: 10. There are 16 residues in the CDR3. Germline CDR1 MDHEN, CDR2 SYDVKM. The chain's CDR3 is CASRTLAGGPVNEQFF. CDR3 nucleotide sequence: TGTGCCAGCAGGACTTTAGCGGGAGGGCCGGTCAATGAGCAGTTCTTC. Full variable domain (missing parts from reference TRBV28 and TRBJ2-1): DVKVTQSSRYLVKRTGEKVFLECVQDMDHENMFWYRQDPGLGLRLIYFSYDVKMKEKGDIPEGYSVSREKKERFSLILESASTNQTSMYLCASRTLAGGPVNEQFFGPGTRLTVL.